The 6 T cell receptor beta chains below come from one sample, sequenced in a study of blood T cell repertoires in COVID-19. Method: immunoSEQ multiplex PCR; TCRdb's copy keeps in-frame clones and lacks some. The sample has about 100,000 clones, more than 75% seen once; the top ten hold approximately 7.3%. The source material was peripheral blood. Source of these receptors: a young man in a cohort sampled during active COVID-19.

The V gene is TRBV5-4, the J gene TRBJ2-5; no definite D call. The V gene lost 2 bases and the J gene lost 2 bases, with 13 bases spanning the gap. CDR3 length equals 15 residues. Germline V gives CDR1 SGHNT, CDR2 YYREEE (reference sequence). In DNA form, the CDR3 reads TGTGCCAGCAGCTTTGGGCAGAATATACAAGAGACCCAGTACTTC. It yields the protein CASSFGQNIQETQYF.

The chain uses TRBV4-1 and TRBJ2-3; 8 bases match TRBD2. With 4 bases clipped from V and 3 bases from J, the junction kept 9 bases outside the gene matches. CDR3 size: 16 residues. Germline CDR1 MGHRA, CDR2 YSYEKL. CDR3 amino acids: CASSPTGGLRTDTQYF. Written as DNA, the CDR3 is TGCGCCAGCAGCCCTACGGGGGGGCTAAGGACAGATACGCAGTATTTT.

This clone was observed a single time. The chain recombines TRBV5-5 with TRBJ2-1; D is unclear. Germline CDR1 and CDR2: SGHKS and YYEKEE (reference sequence). The CDR3 loop spans 13 amino acids. V lost 4 bases to trimming and J lost 4 bases, with 9 bases between them. CDR3 residues: CASSAAVYNEQFF. The CDR3 DNA sequence: TGTGCCAGCAGCGCGGCGGTGTACAATGAGCAGTTCTTC.

This clone was detected a few times. The chain joins TRBV5-1 to TRBJ2-7, with D perhaps matching TRBD1 (6 bases). The ends were cut back, 4 bases at V and 4 bases at J, with 21 bases in the middle. Germline CDR1 and CDR2: SGHRS and YFSETQ. CDR3 size: 16 residues. CDR3 amino acids: CASSPEQGSRSYEQYF. DNA of the CDR3: TGCGCCAGCAGCCCTGAGCAGGGGTCTCGATCGTACGAGCAGTACTTC.

The J gene is TRBJ1-2, the V gene TRBV12-3 or TRBV12-4, with 8 bases identical to TRBD1. The CDR3 runs 13 residues. With 8 bases clipped from V and 5 bases from J, the junction kept 7 bases outside the gene matches. In nucleotides, the CDR3 is TGTGCCAGCTCAACAGGGGGTGGGTATGGCTACACCTTC. Encoded protein: CASSTGGGYGYTF.

The chain recombines TRBV10-3 with TRBJ2-1; no definite D call. CDR1 is ENHRY, CDR2 SYGVKD, per germline. V lost 4 bases, J lost 7 bases, and 11 bases lay in between. The CDR3 is 13 residues long. The CDR3, as DNA: TGTGCCATCAGTGGTGCGGCGCGGAATGAGCAGTTCTTC. It specifies CAISGAARNEQFF.